The source of this T cell receptor beta chain is a study of neoadjuvant anti-PD-1 for oral cavity cancer. Overall study: Patients mostly received three to four biweekly nivolumab doses at 3 mg/kg before surgery.

These newly diagnosed stage II-IVA oral cavity squamous cell carcinoma patients had no prior systemic or radiation treatment. These oral cavity squamous cell carcinomas were HPV-negative and locally advanced. A remark on this clone: Its antigen is undetermined.

Some clones are missing from TCRdb's copy, which holds only in-frame ones; the method was immunoSEQ multiplex PCR. The sample carries over 10,000 clones, 50% to 75% recorded once. CDR3 length equals 15 residues. CDR1 SGDLS and CDR2 YYNGEE come from the germline V gene. Trimming cost V 1 base and J 0 bases, with 8 bases left between them. General observations from the study: Only a few patients per response group were TCR-analyzed; validation needed.

Source: PBMCs, taken before nivolumab (anti-PD-1) treatment. V gene TRBV9 combines with J gene TRBJ2-1; D is undetermined. The clonotype originates from a person between 40 and 79 years old with oral cavity squamous cell carcinoma. Here the CDR3 DNA reads TGTGCCAGCAGCGTACAGGATAGCTCCTACAATGAGCAGTTCTTC. Protein sequence: CASSVQDSSYNEQFF. Complete variable domain (other parts from reference TRBV9 and TRBJ2-1): DSGVTQTPKHLITATGQRVTLRCSPRSGDLSVYWYQQSLDQGLQFLIQYYNGEERAKGNILERFSAQQFPDLHSELNLSSLELGDSALYFCASSVQDSSYNEQFFGPGTRLTVL.